The T cell receptor (beta chain) described here comes from a study of a mutant IDH1 vaccine in newly diagnosed glioma. Study background: A 62.5% male, approximately 40% female split and a mean age of 40.4 years characterized treated patients.

This clone has only a few counts. The antigen is not known. Trimming pared 4 bases from V and 1 base from J, leaving 12 bases between. The CDR3 covers 15 residues. CDR1 and CDR2 (germline): SGHRS, YFSETQ. Repertoires were generated with immunoSEQ multiplex PCR, while TCRdb's copy carries only in-frame clones and drops some. The table shows around 30,000 clones, with over 60% occurring only once. Study-level points and caveats: Shifts in the top peripheral T cell clonotypes seemed unrelated to pseudoprogression.

The time point denotes: baseline, week 1 (first vaccination visit). Treatment noted: pre-vaccination baseline after standard-of-care therapy. Astrocytomas found in donors were new, WHO grade 3 or 4, IDH1-mutant and ATRX-lost. The sample was peripheral blood mononuclear cells (PBMCs), taken from a glioma patient treated with radiotherapy, temozolomide or both. The source of this sequence is a man aged 50 to 60 with glioma. Some clones in this sample may be carry-over from other donors' samples. The V call is TRBV5-1, the J call TRBJ2-4, with D perhaps TRBD1 (6 bases). The CDR3 region is CASSGQGSAKNIQYF. The CDR3 DNA sequence: TGCGCCAGCAGCGGTCAGGGGTCGGCCAAAAACATTCAGTACTTC.